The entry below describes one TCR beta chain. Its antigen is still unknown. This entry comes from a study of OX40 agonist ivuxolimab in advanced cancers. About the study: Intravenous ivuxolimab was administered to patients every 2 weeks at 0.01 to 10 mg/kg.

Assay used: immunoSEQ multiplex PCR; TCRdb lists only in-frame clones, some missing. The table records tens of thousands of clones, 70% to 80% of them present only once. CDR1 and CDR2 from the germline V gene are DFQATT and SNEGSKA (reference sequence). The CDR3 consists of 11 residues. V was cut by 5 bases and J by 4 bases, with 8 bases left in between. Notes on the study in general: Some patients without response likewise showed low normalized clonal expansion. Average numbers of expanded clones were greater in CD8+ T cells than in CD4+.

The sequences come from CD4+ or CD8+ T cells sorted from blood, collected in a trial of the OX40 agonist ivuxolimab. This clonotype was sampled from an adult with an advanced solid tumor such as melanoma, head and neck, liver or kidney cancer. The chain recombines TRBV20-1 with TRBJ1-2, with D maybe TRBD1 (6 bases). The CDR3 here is CSAEQGYGYTF. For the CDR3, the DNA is TGCAGTGCTGAACAGGGCTATGGCTACACCTTC.